These 29 T cell receptor beta chains share one sample of origin, sequenced in a study of shared clonotypes between healthy human individuals. CD45RO-negative, CCR7-selected cells formed the naive CD8 fraction, which excluded terminally differentiated effector memory CD45RA+ cells. Libraries were prepared by immunoSEQ multiplex PCR; TCRdb keeps only in-frame clonotypes and omits some of them. The table has about 2 million clones, about 95% seen once. The sample taken for sequencing was naive CD8+ T cells sorted from blood. The receptors were gathered from a man in his late teens or twenties in good health.

The CDR3 loop is CASSQGGQGPSYEQYF. The DNA for the CDR3 is TGCGCCAGCAGCCAGGGCGGGCAGGGTCCCTCCTACGAGCAGTACTTC. The chain uses TRBV4-1 and TRBJ2-7, with D perhaps assigned TRBD1 or TRBD2 (5 bases each). V was shortened by 3 bases and J by 0 bases, with 15 bases between the two germline ends. This CDR3 has 16 amino acids. Germline CDR1 MGHRA, CDR2 YSYEKL.

The chain is built from TRBV7-9 and TRBJ2-7, with TRBD2 as a possible D gene (5 bases). CDR1 and CDR2 (germline): SEHNR, FQNEAQ (reference sequence). The V gene lost 2 bases and the J gene lost 2 bases, with 10 bases spanning the gap. This CDR3 region has 14 residues. The CDR3 loop is CASSLLPGAYEQYF. In DNA form, the CDR3 reads TGTGCCAGCAGCTTATTACCCGGGGCCTACGAGCAGTACTTC.

V is TRBV19 and J is TRBJ1-4; 8 bases map to TRBD1. Germline V gene data show CDR1 as LNHDA and CDR2 as SQIVND (reference sequence). The CDR3 sequence is 17 residues long. After removal of 5 bases from V and 7 bases from J, the junction contained 15 bases not matched to a gene. The CDR3 reads CASSLHPRDRIGEKLFF. Here the CDR3 DNA reads TGTGCCAGTAGTCTCCACCCCCGGGACAGGATCGGTGAAAAACTGTTTTTT.

The V call is TRBV29-1, the J call TRBJ1-1, with D possibly being TRBD1 (6 bases). The V end lost 0 bases, the J end lost 3 bases, and 11 bases lay between the germline ends. Germline V CDR1 and CDR2: SQVTM, ANQGSEA. The CDR3 contains 14 residues. The CDR3 loop is CSVEDRTAHTEAFF. The DNA of the CDR3 is TGCAGCGTTGAAGACAGGACAGCTCACACTGAAGCTTTCTTT.

The chain recombines TRBV28 with TRBJ1-1; D is unclear. V lost 3 bases and J 3 bases, leaving 14 bases between the germline ends. CDR3 length: 15 residues. Germline V gene data show CDR1 as MDHEN and CDR2 as SYDVKM. The chain's CDR3 is CASSFVGGLDTEAFF. CDR3 in DNA: TGTGCCAGCAGTTTCGTAGGAGGCTTGGACACTGAAGCTTTCTTT.

The chain is built from TRBV28 and TRBJ2-7; a weak D match, TRBD2 (6 bases). The CDR3 has 11 residues. With 6 bases removed from V and 7 bases from J, the gap between germline ends came to 10 bases. CDR1 is MDHEN and CDR2 is SYDVKM in the germline V gene. The CDR3 region has the DNA TGTGCCAGCAGAGATGGGGGGGAGCAGTACTTC. Translating it yields CASRDGGEQYF.

This clone has a single count. The chain carries TRBV28 and TRBJ1-6; 9 bases map to TRBD1. The CDR3 totals 16 residues. Trimming at V came to 6 bases and at J to 5 bases, leaving 8 bases not matched to a gene. CDR1 and CDR2 from the germline V gene are MDHEN and SYDVKM. The CDR3 region is CASRFGTGYDNSPLHF. The CDR3 DNA sequence: TGTGCCAGCAGATTCGGGACAGGGTACGATAATTCACCCCTCCACTTT.

The V and J genes are TRBV2 and TRBJ2-3; TRBD2 matches 7 bases. Germline lookup yields CDR1 SNHLY and CDR2 FYNNEI. Trimming cost V 6 bases and J 3 bases; bases outside gene matches: 3. CDR3 length: 13 amino acids. Here the CDR3 DNA reads TGTGCCAGCAGCCCGGGGGGAACAGATACGCAGTATTTT. Translated, it gives CASSPGGTDTQYF.

Concerning this clone: Within the sample, other DNA sequences also encode this same CDR3. The V and J genes are TRBV5-6 and TRBJ2-7, with 9 bases matching TRBD1. The CDR3 is 14 amino acids. The germline gives CDR1 SGHDT, CDR2 YYEEEE. The ends lost 2 bases at V and 6 bases at J; junction bases unmatched: 6. CDR3 loop: CASSLGTGGSEQYF. CDR3 bases: TGTGCCAGCAGCTTAGGAACAGGGGGCTCCGAGCAGTACTTC.

The rearrangement links TRBV6-6 to TRBJ1-1; D gene ambiguous. V was shortened by 6 bases and J by 1 base, with 12 bases between the two germline ends. This CDR3 is built from 14 residues. Germline V gene lookup returns CDR1 MNHNY and CDR2 SVGAGI (reference sequence). The CDR3: CASSFSDKNTEAFF. Written as DNA, the CDR3 is TGTGCCAGCAGCTTTTCCGACAAGAACACTGAAGCTTTCTTT.

The table lists this clone with a count of one. The chain uses TRBV30 and TRBJ2-7; TRBD2 aligns across 10 bases. V shed 3 bases, J shed 2 bases, and the junction held 10 bases outside the gene matches. The CDR3 sequence is 16 residues long. Germline CDR1 reads GTSNPN; CDR2 reads SVGIG (reference sequence). The CDR3 DNA is TGTGCCTGGAGGATTCCGGGACTAGCGCAACCCTACGAGCAGTACTTC. Protein sequence: CAWRIPGLAQPYEQYF.

About this clone: In the same sample, other DNA sequences code for this CDR3. The chain joins TRBV7-3 to TRBJ2-7; weak D call: TRBD2 (6 bases). V dropped 2 bases and J dropped 1 base, with 6 bases sitting between them. The CDR3 spans 13 residues. Germline V lookup: CDR1 SGHTA, CDR2 FQGTGA. CDR3 residues: CASSLAGSYEQYF. The CDR3 DNA reads as TGTGCCAGCAGCTTAGCGGGGTCCTACGAGCAGTACTTC.

The gene calls are TRBV7-8 and TRBJ1-5; weak D call: TRBD1 (6 bases). Looked up from germline, CDR1 is SGHVS and CDR2 is FQNEAQ. The V gene lost 8 bases and the J gene lost 5 bases, with 25 bases spanning the gap. The CDR3 extends over 17 amino acids. The CDR3 DNA sequence: TGTGCCAGCGCGACCGACCCGGGGCAGGGGAGAGATCAGCCCCAGCATTTT. Encoded protein: CASATDPGQGRDQPQHF.

The chain recombines TRBV6-1 with TRBJ2-7, with D possibly being TRBD1 (6 bases). The V end was cut by 2 bases, the J end by 3 bases, with 17 bases between. Germline CDR1 and CDR2: MNHNS and SASEGT. The CDR3 spans 16 residues. CDR3: CASSEKNRDTIYEQYF. CDR3 coding DNA: TGTGCCAGCAGTGAAAAAAACCGGGACACCATCTACGAGCAGTACTTC.

The V gene is TRBV6-1, the J gene TRBJ2-3; maybe TRBD1 (7 bases). V was shortened by 2 bases and J by 2 bases, with 20 bases between the two germline ends. In germline, CDR1 is MNHNS, CDR2 SASEGT. CDR3 length equals 18 residues. The CDR3 DNA is TGTGCCAGCAGTGAAACAGGGCAGGGGGGACATTACACAGATACGCAGTATTTT. Protein product: CASSETGQGGHYTDTQYF.

V usage is TRBV7-8 and J usage is TRBJ2-7, with TRBD2 matching over 15 bases. The V and J ends lost 3 bases and 5 bases, in that order; junction bases with no gene match: 2. This CDR3 spans 15 amino acids. Looked up from germline, CDR1 is SGHVS and CDR2 is FQNEAQ. CDR3 coding DNA: TGTGCCAGCAGCTTCTGGACTAGCGGGAGGGACGAGCAGTACTTC. Amino acids: CASSFWTSGRDEQYF.

The V gene is TRBV30, the J gene TRBJ2-1; D might be TRBD1 (5 bases). V lost 4 bases, J lost 8 bases, and 24 bases lay in between. The CDR3 has 16 amino acids. CDR1 GTSNPN and CDR2 SVGIG come from the germline V gene (reference sequence). CDR3 in amino acids: CAWTPQGVTSPYEQFF. CDR3 DNA sequence: TGTGCCTGGACTCCCCAGGGCGTCACCTCCCCCTATGAGCAGTTCTTC.

To note about this clone: The sample carries other DNA sequences with the same CDR3. V gene TRBV4-1 combines with J gene TRBJ1-2, with 7 positions matching TRBD1. CDR3 length: 14 amino acids. CDR1 is MGHRA, CDR2 YSYEKL, per germline. V shed 0 bases and J 7 bases; nucleotides not matched to a gene: 5. The CDR3 coding sequence is TGCGCCAGCAGCCAAGACGGCAGGGGGGGTGGCTACACCTTC. Encoded protein: CASSQDGRGGGYTF.

The V gene is TRBV5-4, the J gene TRBJ1-6; D not certain. Germline V gene data show CDR1 as SGHNT and CDR2 as YYREEE (reference sequence). The CDR3 sequence is 15 residues long. Trimming left V 4 bases short and J 5 bases short, with 13 bases between. CDR3 residues: CASSLSWSNNSPLHF. The CDR3 coding sequence is TGTGCCAGCAGCCTCTCCTGGTCCAATAATTCACCCCTCCACTTT.

The V call is TRBV6-1, the J call TRBJ2-3; D is perhaps TRBD1 or TRBD2 (5 bases each). CDR1 MNHNS and CDR2 SASEGT come from the germline V gene. The ends were cut back, 4 bases at V and 0 bases at J, with 23 bases in the middle. The CDR3 spans 19 residues. The CDR3 sequence is CASSGLGTPRESSTDTQYF. DNA of the CDR3: TGTGCCAGCAGTGGGCTCGGGACCCCTCGGGAATCTAGCACAGATACGCAGTATTTT.

The chain has TRBV7-2 and TRBJ2-7, with D perhaps matching TRBD1 (6 bases). CDR1 and CDR2 from the germline V gene are SGHTA and FQGNSA. This CDR3 is built from 13 residues. The germline V and J ends were trimmed by 4 bases and 3 bases, with 10 bases remaining between them. The CDR3 protein is CASSWGHYYEQYF. CDR3 nucleotide sequence: TGTGCCAGCAGCTGGGGACATTACTACGAGCAGTACTTC.

The chain's CDR3 is CASSEYTGNNYGYTF. CDR3 nucleotide sequence: TGTGCCAGCAGTGAATATACCGGGAACAACTATGGCTACACCTTC. The V call is TRBV25-1, the J call TRBJ1-2; D gene ambiguous. The CDR3 totals 15 residues. CDR1 is MGHDK and CDR2 is SYGVNS in the germline V gene. Trimming took 0 bases from V and 2 from J, leaving 10 bases between them.

Notes on this clone: At the DNA level, this CDR3 is encoded by other sequences in the same sample as well. The CDR3 bases are TGCAGCGTAAGGACGGCGAACACCGGGGAGCTGTTTTTT. It encodes CSVRTANTGELFF. The chain uses TRBV29-1 and TRBJ2-2; D gene unclear. Trimming removed 6 bases at V and 0 bases at J, with 8 bases between. Germline V gene sequence: CDR1 SQVTM, CDR2 ANQGSEA. The CDR3 loop spans 13 amino acids.

The V and J genes are TRBV29-1 and TRBJ1-4; D ambiguous. Germline values: CDR1 SQVTM, CDR2 ANQGSEA. This CDR3 has 13 amino acids. Deletions cut 6 bases from V and 8 bases from J, with 16 bases between. The CDR3 DNA sequence: TGCAGCGTCGGCGGGCCAAACGAGGAAAAACTGTTTTTT. It specifies CSVGGPNEEKLFF.

V usage is TRBV5-1 and J usage is TRBJ2-1; 7 bases map to TRBD2. The CDR3 has 16 amino acids. V trimming: 4 bases; J trimming: 6 bases; junction bases outside the gene matches: 13. Germline-derived CDR1 and CDR2 are SGHRS and YFSETQ. The CDR3 protein is CASSGAPSGLSNEQFF. The CDR3 bases are TGCGCCAGCAGCGGGGCCCCTAGCGGACTATCCAATGAGCAGTTCTTC.

On this clone itself: Other DNA sequences within the sample encode an identical CDR3. J is TRBJ2-7 and V is TRBV4-3, with 10 bases fitting TRBD2. Germline V gene lookup returns CDR1 LGHNA and CDR2 YSLEER. The trim removed 3 bases at V and 2 bases at J, leaving 4 bases unmatched. This CDR3 is built from 15 residues. The CDR3 nucleotides are TGCGCCAGCAGCCAGGTAGCGGGAGGTCCCTACGAGCAGTACTTC. This gives the protein CASSQVAGGPYEQYF.

The CDR3 bases are TGCGCCAGCAGCCTACAGGGTCTTAGAGAACTCTGGTCTGAAGCTTTCTTT. Protein sequence: CASSLQGLRELWSEAFF. The J gene is TRBJ1-1, the V gene TRBV5-1; weak D call: TRBD1 (6 bases). Trimming shortened V by 4 bases and J by 6 bases, and 25 bases separated the two germline ends. The CDR3 contains 17 residues. Per the germline V gene, CDR1 is SGHRS and CDR2 is YFSETQ.

The rearrangement links TRBV19 to TRBJ1-5; D remains ambiguous. V was trimmed by 1 base and J by 6 bases, leaving 10 bases between them. CDR3 length equals 14 residues. CDR1 is LNHDA and CDR2 is SQIVND in the germline V gene (reference sequence). The CDR3 nucleotides read TGTGCCAGTAGTATAGGGTTGGGGAGTCAGCCCCAGCATTTT. Its protein is CASSIGLGSQPQHF.

J is TRBJ2-7 and V is TRBV9, with 10 bases matching TRBD1. This CDR3 has 14 amino acids. CDR1 is SGDLS, CDR2 YYNGEE, per germline. The V segment lost 4 bases and the J segment 5 bases; nucleotides outside the gene matches: 6. In nucleotides, the CDR3 is TGTGCCAGCAGCCCGGGACAGGGGATAAACGAGCAGTACTTC. It yields the protein CASSPGQGINEQYF. The whole variable domain, remainder taken from reference TRBV9 and TRBJ2-7, is DSGVTQTPKHLITATGQRVTLRCSPRSGDLSVYWYQQSLDQGLQFLIQYYNGEERAKGNILERFSAQQFPDLHSELNLSSLELGDSALYFCASSPGQGINEQYFGPGTRLTVT.